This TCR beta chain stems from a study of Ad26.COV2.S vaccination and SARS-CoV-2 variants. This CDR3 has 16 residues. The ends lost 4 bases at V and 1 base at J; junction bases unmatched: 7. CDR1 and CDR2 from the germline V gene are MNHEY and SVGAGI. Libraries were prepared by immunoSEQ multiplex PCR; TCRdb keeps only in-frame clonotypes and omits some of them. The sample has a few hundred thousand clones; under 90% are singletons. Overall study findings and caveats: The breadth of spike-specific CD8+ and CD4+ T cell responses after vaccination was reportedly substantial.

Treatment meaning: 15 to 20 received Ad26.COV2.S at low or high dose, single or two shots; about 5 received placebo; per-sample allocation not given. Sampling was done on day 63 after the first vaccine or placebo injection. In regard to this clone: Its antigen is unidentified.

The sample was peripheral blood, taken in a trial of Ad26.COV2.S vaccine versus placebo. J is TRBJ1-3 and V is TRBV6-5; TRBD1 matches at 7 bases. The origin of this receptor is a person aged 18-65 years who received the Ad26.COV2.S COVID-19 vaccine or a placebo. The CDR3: CASSSPPGGSGNTIYF. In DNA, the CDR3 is TGTGCCAGCAGTTCCCCCCCAGGGGGTTCTGGAAACACCATATATTTT.